This T cell receptor beta chain is from a study of blood T cell repertoires in COVID-19. Overall study: Sources were T cells, B-cell-depleted T cells, or PBMCs; the material itself was cDNA or gDNA.

The repertoire was sequenced with immunoSEQ multiplex PCR; TCRdb's copy has only in-frame clones and lacks some. The sample includes 140,000 or so clones, 85% to 90% of them seen just once. This clone was seen a few times. With V trimmed by 1 base and J by 7 bases, 0 bases remained unmatched. CDR1 is SGHTA, CDR2 FQGNSA, per germline. The CDR3 sequence is 15 residues long. This chain links TRBV7-2 with TRBJ2-1; 14 nucleotides match TRBD2. Sequencing input: peripheral blood. The receptor comes from a woman in her fifties or sixties with active COVID-19. CDR3 residues: CASSLGLAGGNEQFF. The CDR3 DNA reads TGTGCCAGCAGCTTAGGACTAGCGGGAGGGAATGAGCAGTTCTTC.